This T cell receptor beta chain was found in a study of T cell responses to AZD1222 COVID-19 vaccine. Overall study results and limits: Reports indicate that nearly half of spike-specific TCRs are directed at unmutated variant regions. Among those given AZD1222, only 6 or 7 were seropositive at baseline.

The V end lost 4 bases, the J end lost 2 bases, and 13 bases lay between the germline ends. Germline values: CDR1 KGHDR, CDR2 SFDVKD. This CDR3 region has 16 residues. Points on this clone: What it binds is not known.

Assay: immunoSEQ multiplex PCR; the TCRdb copy retains only in-frame clones and omits some. The data hold 100,000 or so clones, with over 75% observed a single time. This TCR was sampled from an adult in good health. The V gene is TRBV24-1, the J gene TRBJ2-2, with D perhaps matching TRBD1 (6 bases). The sample consisted of peripheral blood, taken on day 0 of MenACWY control vaccination. The CDR3 is CATSEWTVLNTGELFF. The CDR3 DNA reads as TGTGCCACCAGTGAGTGGACAGTCCTAAACACCGGGGAGCTGTTTTTT.